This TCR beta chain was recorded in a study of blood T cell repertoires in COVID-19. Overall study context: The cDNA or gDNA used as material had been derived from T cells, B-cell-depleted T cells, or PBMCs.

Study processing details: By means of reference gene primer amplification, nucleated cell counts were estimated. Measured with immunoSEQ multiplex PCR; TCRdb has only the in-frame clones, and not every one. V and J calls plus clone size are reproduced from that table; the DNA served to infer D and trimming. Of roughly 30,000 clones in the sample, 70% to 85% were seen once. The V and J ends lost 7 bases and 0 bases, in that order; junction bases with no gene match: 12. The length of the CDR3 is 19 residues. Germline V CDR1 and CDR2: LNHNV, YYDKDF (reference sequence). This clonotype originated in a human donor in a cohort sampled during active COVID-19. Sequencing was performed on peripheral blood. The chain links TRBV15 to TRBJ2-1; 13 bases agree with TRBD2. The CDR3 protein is CATTKTGLAGMSSYNEQFF. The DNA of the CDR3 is TGTGCCACCACCAAGACGGGACTAGCGGGGATGAGCTCCTACAATGAGCAGTTCTTC.